This T cell receptor beta chain derives from a study of T cell responses to AZD1222 COVID-19 vaccine. Points from the study as a whole: Spike-spanning, vaccine-associated CD4 TCRs were dominant at 160-218 and 743-854.

TCRdb's copy holds only in-frame clones and misses some; the assay was immunoSEQ multiplex PCR. Seen here are approximately 70,000 clones, about nine tenths observed once, and the top ten hold 10%. J gave up 5 bases and V 5 bases, and 8 bases lay outside the gene matches. The V gene's germline CDR1 is SGHTA and CDR2 FQGNSA. This CDR3 contains 15 residues. A word on this clone: Its matching antigen is unknown.

Sequenced here: peripheral blood, sampled 28 days after the second dose of the MenACWY control vaccine. The TCR originated in an adult who received the MenACWY meningococcal vaccine as a control. The genes are TRBV7-2 and TRBJ2-7; 11 bases fit TRBD1. The CDR3 sequence is CASSPGQGASDEQYF. The CDR3 DNA is TGTGCCAGCAGCCCCGGACAGGGGGCTAGCGACGAGCAGTACTTC.